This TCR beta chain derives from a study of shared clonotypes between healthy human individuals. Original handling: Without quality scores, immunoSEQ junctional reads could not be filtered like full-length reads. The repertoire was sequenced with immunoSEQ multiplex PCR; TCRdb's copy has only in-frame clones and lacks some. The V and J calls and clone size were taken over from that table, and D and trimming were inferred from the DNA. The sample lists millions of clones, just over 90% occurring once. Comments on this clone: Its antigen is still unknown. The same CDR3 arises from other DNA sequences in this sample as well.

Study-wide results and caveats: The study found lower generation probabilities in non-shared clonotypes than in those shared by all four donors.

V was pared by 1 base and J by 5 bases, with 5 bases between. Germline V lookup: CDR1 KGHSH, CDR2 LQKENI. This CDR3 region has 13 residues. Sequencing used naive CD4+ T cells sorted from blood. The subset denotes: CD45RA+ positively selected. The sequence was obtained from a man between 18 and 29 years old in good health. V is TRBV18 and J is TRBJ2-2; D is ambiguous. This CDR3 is CASSPQGTGELFF. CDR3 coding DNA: TGTGCCAGCTCACCACAGGGAACCGGGGAGCTGTTTTTT.